This TCR beta chain was profiled in a study of T cell responses to AZD1222 COVID-19 vaccine. Study results and caveats: Repertoires were sampled only after the peak T cell response. Donors skewed white British and female; clonal diversity was possibly underestimated.

Sequencing used immunoSEQ multiplex PCR; TCRdb keeps in-frame clones, though not all of them. The sample carries some 110,000 clones, about 90% recorded once. The CDR3 runs to 15 residues. Trimming shortened V by 4 bases and J by 0 bases, and 10 bases separated the two germline ends. From germline, CDR1 is SGHTA and CDR2 FQGNSA. In regard to this clone: Its target is unknown.

The rearrangement links TRBV7-2 to TRBJ1-5; D gene unclear. The receptor was derived from an adult who received the AZD1222 COVID-19 vaccine. The sequenced sample was peripheral blood, obtained 28 days after the second AZD1222 dose. CDR3 sequence: CASSSSGNSNQPQHF. CDR3 in DNA: TGTGCCAGCAGCTCGTCGGGGAATAGCAATCAGCCCCAGCATTTT. Variable domain in full (rest from reference TRBV7-2 and TRBJ1-5): GAGVSQSPSNKVTEKGKDVELRCDPISGHTALYWYRQSLGQGLEFLIYFQGNSAPDKSGLPSDRFSAERTGGSVSTLTIQRTQQEDSAVYLCASSSSGNSNQPQHFGDGTRLSIL.